These 9 T cell receptor beta chains were all obtained from the same sample, sequenced in a study of PD-L1 blockade in urothelial cancer. Time point denoted: pretreatment peripheral blood. The table came from immunoSEQ multiplex PCR; TCRdb's copy has only in-frame clones and leaves some out. The table includes 70,000 to 95,000 clones, roughly 90% detected once. The material was PBMCs, obtained around atezolizumab (anti-PD-L1) treatment. These receptors were collected from a woman older than 75 with urothelial cancer.

The chain has TRBV5-6 and TRBJ2-1; 8 bases line up with TRBD1. V trimming: 3 bases; J trimming: 4 bases; junction bases outside the gene matches: 3. The CDR3 runs 14 residues. Per germline, CDR1 SGHDT and CDR2 YYEEEE. The CDR3 region has the DNA TGTGCCAGCAGCTCTGGACAGGGATACAATGAGCAGTTCTTC. Encoded protein: CASSSGQGYNEQFF.

This chain links TRBV2 with TRBJ2-7, with TRBD1 as a possible D gene (7 bases). V was cut by 6 bases and J by 6 bases, with 15 bases left in between. Germline-derived CDR1 and CDR2 are SNHLY and FYNNEI. CDR3 size: 13 residues. The CDR3 DNA is TGTGCCAGCAGGGACGGGAGACAGGGCGAGCAGTACTTC. Its protein product is CASRDGRQGEQYF.

The rearrangement links TRBV29-1 to TRBJ2-1, with 11 positions matching TRBD2. The V segment lost 5 bases and the J segment 6 bases; nucleotides outside the gene matches: 9. The germline CDR1 and CDR2 sequences are SQVTM and ANQGSEA. This CDR3 comprises 15 residues. The CDR3 region has the DNA TGCAGCGTTTACAAGACTAGCGGGAAGTCCAATGAGCAGTTCTTC. As protein: CSVYKTSGKSNEQFF.

The chain couples TRBV30 to TRBJ2-1; 7 positions match TRBD2. This CDR3 is 14 amino acids long. Unmatched junction bases numbered 11, after V lost 4 bases and J lost 8 bases. In germline, CDR1 is GTSNPN, CDR2 SVGIG (reference sequence). CDR3 nucleotide sequence: TGTGCCTGGAACTTCGGACTAGTTCACTATGAGCAGTTCTTC. Encoded protein: CAWNFGLVHYEQFF.

This clone was seen just once. This chain links TRBV9 with TRBJ2-1, with 10 bases fitting TRBD2. The CDR3 is made up of 16 amino acids. Germline V gene sequence: CDR1 SGDLS, CDR2 YYNGEE. J gave up 10 bases and V 0 bases, and 10 bases lay outside the gene matches. The CDR3 sequence: CASSVGSLAGAAEQFF. The CDR3 DNA follows: TGTGCCAGCAGCGTAGGGAGTCTAGCGGGAGCTGCCGAGCAGTTCTTC.

This sequence joins TRBV6-1 and TRBJ2-3; perhaps TRBD1 as D (6 bases). Per the germline V gene, CDR1 is MNHNS and CDR2 is SASEGT. The CDR3 has 14 residues. V lost 9 bases to trimming and J lost 1 base, with 14 bases between them. The CDR3 region is CASIQGAGTDTQYF. The CDR3 DNA follows: TGTGCCAGTATACAGGGCGCGGGCACAGATACGCAGTATTTT.

This chain links TRBV19 with TRBJ2-1, with 7 bases that match TRBD2. Trimming took 5 bases from V and 5 from J; bases not matched to a gene: 6. Per germline, CDR1 LNHDA and CDR2 SQIVND (reference sequence). The CDR3 totals 14 residues. CDR3 amino acids: CASSDASGNNEQFF. The DNA of the CDR3 is TGTGCCAGTAGTGATGCTAGCGGCAACAATGAGCAGTTCTTC.

The genes are TRBV11-2 and TRBJ2-3, with 12 bases matching TRBD2. With V trimmed by 5 bases and J by 4 bases, 7 bases remained unmatched. Germline V gene sequence: CDR1 SGHAT, CDR2 FQNNGV. This CDR3 spans 16 amino acids. CDR3 sequence: CASSPTSGRSADTQYF. CDR3 bases: TGTGCCAGCAGCCCAACTAGCGGGAGGTCGGCAGATACGCAGTATTTT.

In this sample, this clone turned up once. The genes are TRBV30 and TRBJ2-1, with 8 bases that match TRBD1. There are 13 residues in the CDR3. V trimming: 5 bases; J trimming: 5 bases; junction bases outside the gene matches: 5. Germline V gene lookup returns CDR1 GTSNPN and CDR2 SVGIG (reference sequence). This CDR3 reads CAWDRGSHNEQFF. DNA of the CDR3: TGTGCCTGGGACAGGGGATCCCACAATGAGCAGTTCTTC.